This TCR beta chain was found in a study of CD8 T cells in Susac syndrome. Study-level information: Sequenced Susac syndrome patients included five or six with active disease and under ten who were in remission. Study-wide results and limits: Susac CD8+ cells expanded clonally the most in TEMRA cells and in active patients.

Reverse transcription of about 0.5 to 1 ug RNA used random hexamers. TCR beta CDR3 was amplified by immunoSEQ covering 54 Vbeta and 13 Jbeta. TCRdb itself ran the immunoSEQ multiplex PCR reads through MiXCR, one entry per CDR3 protein. In the table there are some 130,000 distinct CDR3 sequences, over 90% of which are singletons. This clonotype was seen just once. The antigen is undetermined. A junction boundary mismatches the germline segment, possibly from a read error. CD8+ and CD4+ T cells taken from blood had their TCR beta sequenced. The TCR originated in a human donor with Susac syndrome. Input material: CD8+ T cells from PBMCs.

The CDR3 is CASSSNQGF. Written as DNA, the CDR3 is TGTGCCAGCAGTTCCAATCAGGGCTTC. V usage is TRBV7-3 and J usage is TRBJ2-7, with a tentative D call TRBD1 (5 bases). CDR1 is SGHTA and CDR2 is FQGTGA in the germline V gene. There are 9 residues in the CDR3.